One TCR beta chain is described in this entry. This sample stems from a study of identifying expanded T cells in peripheral blood. Looked up from germline, CDR1 is SGHNT and CDR2 is YYREEE (reference sequence). The junction had 7 bases not matched to a gene; V was cut back by 5 bases and J by 5 bases. CDR3 size: 14 residues. This table comes from immunoSEQ multiplex PCR, and its TCRdb copy is limited to in-frame clones, with some not included. In the table there are some 100,000 clones, roughly 90% of which are singletons. The clonotype was recovered from a person aged 18 to 70 in good health. V is TRBV5-4 and J is TRBJ2-7; the match to TRBD1 covers 10 bases. The sequencing sample was made of blood. The CDR3 bases are TGTGCCAGCAGGTACGGACAGGGGGGCGACGAGCAGTACTTC. The encoded protein is CASRYGQGGDEQYF.